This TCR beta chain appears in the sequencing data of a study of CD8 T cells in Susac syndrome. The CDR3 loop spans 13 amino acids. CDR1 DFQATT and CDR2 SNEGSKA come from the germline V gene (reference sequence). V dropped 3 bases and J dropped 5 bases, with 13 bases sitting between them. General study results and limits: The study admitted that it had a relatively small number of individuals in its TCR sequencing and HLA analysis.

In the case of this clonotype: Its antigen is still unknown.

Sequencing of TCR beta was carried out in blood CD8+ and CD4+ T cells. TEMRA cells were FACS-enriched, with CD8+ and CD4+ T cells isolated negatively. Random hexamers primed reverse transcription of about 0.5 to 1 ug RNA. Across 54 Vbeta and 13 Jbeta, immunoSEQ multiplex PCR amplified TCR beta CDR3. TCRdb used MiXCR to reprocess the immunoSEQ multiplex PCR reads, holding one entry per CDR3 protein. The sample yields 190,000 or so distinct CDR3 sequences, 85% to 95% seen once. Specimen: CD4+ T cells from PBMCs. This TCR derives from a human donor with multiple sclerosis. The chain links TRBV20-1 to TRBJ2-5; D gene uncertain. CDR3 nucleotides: TGCAGTGCTAGGCCCACCAGCTGGGAGACCCAGTACTTC. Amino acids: CSARPTSWETQYF.